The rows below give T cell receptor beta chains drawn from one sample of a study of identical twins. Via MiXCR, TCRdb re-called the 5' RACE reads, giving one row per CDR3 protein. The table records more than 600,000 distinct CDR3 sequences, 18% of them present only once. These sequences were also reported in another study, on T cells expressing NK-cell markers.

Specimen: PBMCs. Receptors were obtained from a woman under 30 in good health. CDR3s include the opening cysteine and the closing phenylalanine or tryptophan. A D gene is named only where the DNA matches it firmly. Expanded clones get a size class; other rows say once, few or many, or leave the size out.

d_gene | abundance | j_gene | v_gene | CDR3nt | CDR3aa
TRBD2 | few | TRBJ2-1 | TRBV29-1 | TGCAGCGTTGAAGTTCTAGCGGGAGGGTACAATGAGCAGTTCTTC | CSVEVLAGGYNEQFF
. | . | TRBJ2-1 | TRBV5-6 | TGTGCCAGCAGCTTGGGAGGACGGGGTAGCTCCTACAATGAGCAGTTCTTC | CASSLGGRGSSYNEQFF
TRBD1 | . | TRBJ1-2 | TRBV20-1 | TGCAGTGCTGACCCCGGGACAGGGGGCATGGGCTACACCTTC | CSADPGTGGMGYTF
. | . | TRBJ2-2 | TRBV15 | TGTGCCACCAGCACCTTTCAGGGGCAGGGCACCGGGGAGCTGTTTTTT | CATSTFQGQGTGELFF
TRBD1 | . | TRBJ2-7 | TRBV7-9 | TGTGCCAGCAGCTTAAGGACAGGGGGTTACTACGAGCAGTACTTC | CASSLRTGGYYEQYF
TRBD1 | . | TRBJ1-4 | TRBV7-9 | TGTGCCAGCAGCTTACAGGGACAGGGTTATGAAAAACTGTTTTTT | CASSLQGQGYEKLFF
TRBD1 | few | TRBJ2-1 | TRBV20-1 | TGCAGTGTTACCAACAGGGGGAGCTCCTACAATGAGCAGTTCTTC | CSVTNRGSSYNEQFF
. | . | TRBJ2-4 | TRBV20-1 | TGCAGTGCTAGACCCAACGGCAGGCGAGCCAAAAACATTCAGTACTTC | CSARPNGRRAKNIQYF
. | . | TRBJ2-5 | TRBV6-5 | TGTGCCAGCAGCCCCGATAGGCAGACCCAGTACTTC | CASSPDRQTQYF
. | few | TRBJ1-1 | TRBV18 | TGTGCCAGCTCACCACCGACGGTGGACACTGAAGCTTTCTTT | CASSPPTVDTEAFF
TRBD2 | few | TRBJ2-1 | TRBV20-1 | TGCAGTGCTCTGACTAGCGGGAGGAATGAGCAGTTCTTC | CSALTSGRNEQFF
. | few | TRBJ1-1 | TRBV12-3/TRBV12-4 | TGTGCCAGCAGTTTATTCAGGGCTGAAGCTTTCTTT | CASSLFRAEAFF
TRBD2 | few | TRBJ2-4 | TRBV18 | TGTGCCAGCTCACCAGTCCCTAGCGGGAGGAACATTCAGTACTTC | CASSPVPSGRNIQYF
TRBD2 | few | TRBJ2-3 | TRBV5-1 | TGCGCCAGCCGTCCGGAGCGGGGAAGCAGTAATTTT | CASRPERGSSNF
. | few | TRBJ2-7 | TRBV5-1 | TGCGCCAGCAGCTTGGAAGGGGTCCAGCAGTACTTC | CASSLEGVQQYF
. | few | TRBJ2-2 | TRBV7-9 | TGTGCCACCCCGGGCCTTAACACCGGGGAGCTGTTTTTT | CATPGLNTGELFF
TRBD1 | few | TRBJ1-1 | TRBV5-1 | TGCGCCAGCAGCCCGGGACAGGGAGACACTGAAGCTTTCTTT | CASSPGQGDTEAFF
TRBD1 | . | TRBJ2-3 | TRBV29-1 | TGCAGTGCTCTCCCGGGACAGGGGGATACGCAGTATTTT | CSALPGQGDTQYF
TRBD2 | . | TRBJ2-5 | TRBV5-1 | TGCGCCAGCAGCTTTGGGCTAGCGGATGGAGAGACCCAGTACTTC | CASSFGLADGETQYF
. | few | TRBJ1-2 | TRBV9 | TGTGCCACCGAGGGAAACTATGGCTACACCTTC | CATEGNYGYTF
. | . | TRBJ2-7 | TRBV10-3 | TGTGCCATCTCATTCCGGGGAGGAGAGCAGTACTTC | CAISFRGGEQYF
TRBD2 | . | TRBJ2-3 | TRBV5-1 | TGCGCCAGCAGCTCGGGACTAGCGGGGGACACAGATACGCAGTATTTT | CASSSGLAGDTDTQYF
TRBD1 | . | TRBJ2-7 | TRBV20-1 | TGCAGTGCAACACCGGGACAGGGTCGAACCGAGCAGTACTTC | CSATPGQGRTEQYF
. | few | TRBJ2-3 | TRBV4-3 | TGCGCCAGCAGCCAAGACCCGAGACCCCCAGATACGCAGTATTTT | CASSQDPRPPDTQYF
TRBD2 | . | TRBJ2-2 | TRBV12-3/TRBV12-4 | TGTGCCAGCAGCCCAACCCCGGGACTAGCCGTCACCGGGGAGCTGTTTTTT | CASSPTPGLAVTGELFF
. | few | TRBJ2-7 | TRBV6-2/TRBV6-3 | TGTGCCAGCAGTTACGCTAATCGCAACTACGAGCAGTACTTC | CASSYANRNYEQYF
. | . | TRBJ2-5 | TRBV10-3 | TGTGCCATCTCAAAAGGAGAGACCCAGTACTTC | CAISKGETQYF